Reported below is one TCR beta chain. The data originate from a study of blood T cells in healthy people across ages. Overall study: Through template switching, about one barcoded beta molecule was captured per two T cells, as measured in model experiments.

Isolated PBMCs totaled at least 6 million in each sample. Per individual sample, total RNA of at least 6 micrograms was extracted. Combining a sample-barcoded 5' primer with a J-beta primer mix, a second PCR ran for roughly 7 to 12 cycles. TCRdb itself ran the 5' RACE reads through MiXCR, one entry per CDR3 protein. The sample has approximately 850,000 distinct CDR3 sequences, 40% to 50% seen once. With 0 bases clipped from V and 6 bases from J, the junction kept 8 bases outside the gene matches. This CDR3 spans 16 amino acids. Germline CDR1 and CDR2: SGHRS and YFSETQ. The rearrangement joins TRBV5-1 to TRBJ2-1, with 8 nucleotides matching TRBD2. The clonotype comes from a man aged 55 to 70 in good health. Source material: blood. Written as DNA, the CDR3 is TGCGCCAGCAGCTTGGGGGCGGGGGGCGGAATCAATGAGCAGTTCTTC. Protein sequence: CASSLGAGGGINEQFF.